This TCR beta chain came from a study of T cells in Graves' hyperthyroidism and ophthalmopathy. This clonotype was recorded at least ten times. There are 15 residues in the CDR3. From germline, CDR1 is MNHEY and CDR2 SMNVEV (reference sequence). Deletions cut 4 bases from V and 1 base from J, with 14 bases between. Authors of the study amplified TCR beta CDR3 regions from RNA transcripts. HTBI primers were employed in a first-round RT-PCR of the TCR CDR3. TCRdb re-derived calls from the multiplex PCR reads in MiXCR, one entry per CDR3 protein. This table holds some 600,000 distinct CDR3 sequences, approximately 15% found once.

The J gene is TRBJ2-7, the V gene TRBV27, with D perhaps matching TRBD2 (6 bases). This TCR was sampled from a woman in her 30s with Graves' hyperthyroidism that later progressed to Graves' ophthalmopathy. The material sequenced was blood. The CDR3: CASSYTSSGSYEQYF. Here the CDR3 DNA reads TGTGCCAGCAGTTATACTAGCAGTGGTTCCTACGAGCAGTACTTC.